This T cell receptor (beta chain) was found in a study of T cell changes during pregnancy in multiple sclerosis. This CDR3 comprises 16 residues. The V end was cut by 0 bases, the J end by 6 bases, with 18 bases between. CDR1 and CDR2 (germline): PRHDT, FYEKMQ (reference sequence). Sequencing used immunoSEQ multiplex PCR; TCRdb keeps in-frame clones, though not all of them. The sample shows tens of thousands of clones, under 95% of them seen only once. This TCR was sampled from a female donor with multiple sclerosis, enrolled in a pregnancy study. Specimen: CD8+ T cells from peripheral blood mononuclear cells, collected in the first trimester of pregnancy. The chain carries TRBV13 and TRBJ2-7, with D perhaps TRBD2 (5 bases). CDR3 DNA: TGTGCCAGCAGCTTAGGCACCGGGGAGTTACTGCGCGAGCAGTACTTC. This gives the protein CASSLGTGELLREQYF. Full variable domain (missing parts from reference TRBV13 and TRBJ2-7): AAGVIQSPRHLIKEKRETATLKCYPIPRHDTVYWYQQGPGQDPQFLISFYEKMQSDKGSIPDRFSAQQFSDYHSELNMSSLELGDSALYFCASSLGTGELLREQYFGPGTRLTVT.